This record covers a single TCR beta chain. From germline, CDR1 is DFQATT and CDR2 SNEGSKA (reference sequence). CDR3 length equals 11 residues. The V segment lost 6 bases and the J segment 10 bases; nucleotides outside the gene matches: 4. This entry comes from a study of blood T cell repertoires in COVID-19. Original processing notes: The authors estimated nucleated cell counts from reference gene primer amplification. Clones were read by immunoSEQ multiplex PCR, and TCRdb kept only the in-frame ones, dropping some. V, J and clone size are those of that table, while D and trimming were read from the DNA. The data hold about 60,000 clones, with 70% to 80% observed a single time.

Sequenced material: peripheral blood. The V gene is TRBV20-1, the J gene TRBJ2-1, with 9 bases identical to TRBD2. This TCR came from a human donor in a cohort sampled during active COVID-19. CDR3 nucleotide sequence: TGCAGTGCCCTGACTAGCGGCGAGCAGTTCTTC. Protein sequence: CSALTSGEQFF.